This T cell receptor (beta chain) was profiled in a study of T-cell reconstitution after alpha-beta-depleted transplantation in children. This clonotype came up many times. Molecular barcoding with unique molecular identifiers was used for the TCRbeta library. TCRdb ran MiXCR on the PCR reads and lists one entry per CDR3 protein. The table has about 200,000 distinct CDR3 sequences, 6.6% seen once. The trim removed 4 bases at V and 0 bases at J, leaving 12 bases unmatched. CDR1 is SQVTM and CDR2 is ANQGSEA in the germline V gene. The CDR3 contains 17 residues. The chain carries TRBV29-1 and TRBJ2-7; 10 positions agree with TRBD2. Here the sequenced sample was PBMCs, taken before TCRalphabeta/CD19-depleted stem cell transplant. The sequence derives from a boy younger than 10 with acute lymphoblastic leukemia, due to receive a stem cell transplant. The CDR3 spells CSVGLTSGLKSSYEQYF. In DNA form, the CDR3 reads TGCAGCGTTGGTCTGACTAGCGGGTTGAAAAGCTCCTACGAGCAGTACTTC.